The text below deals with one T cell receptor (beta chain). No antigen is known for it. The data were obtained in a study of CXCR3-negative and CXCR3-positive naive CD8 T cells. Study summary: The TRB read total, about 135 million, broke down to about 1.5 +/- 0.3 million reads per library. Study results and limitations: CXCR3-positive naive cells carried more hydrophobic TRB CDR3s than CXCR3-negative naive cells did.

Preparation of TRB cDNA libraries relied on 5' RACE carrying UMI labels. TCRdb re-called the 5' RACE reads, yielding one record per CDR3 amino acid sequence without DNA. The specimen's table records 55,000 to 75,000 distinct CDR3 sequences. The sequencing sample was made of naive CXCR3+ CD8+ T cells from blood. Described subset: CD45RO-CCR7+CD27+CD95- naive CD8+ T cells expressing CXCR3 (TNR3+). The sequence derives from a human donor in good health. Some clones in this sample may be carry-over from other donors' samples.

This chain's CDR3 is CASSPLGGVANYGYTF. This chain joins TRBV19 and TRBJ1-2; absent DNA, TCRdb's TRBD1 call cannot be checked. CDR1 LNHDA and CDR2 SQIVND come from the germline V gene (reference sequence). The length of the CDR3 is 16 residues.